A single sample gave rise to the 9 T cell receptor beta chains below, sequenced in a study of blood T cell repertoires in COVID-19 (dated by TCRdb to about 2020). The library was made by the immunoSEQ multiplex PCR assay. Not all clones reach the TCRdb copy of this immuneACCESS table, which keeps in-frame sequences only. Checked studies attribute under half of the gap to unresolved V genes and leave the rest unexplained. The sample contains 100,000 or so clones, 80% to 90% of them found a single time. Clones ranked in the top ten supply about 2.5% of the sample. Input material: PBMCs or T cells enriched from blood (not recorded which). The source of these receptors is a woman between 50 and 59 years old who had recovered from COVID-19.

CDR3 nucleotides: TGCGCCAGCAGCTTCGGCGGCACTACGAACTATGGCTACACCTTC. It is translated as CASSFGGTTNYGYTF. This rearrangement joins TRBV5-1 to TRBJ1-2; D remains unclear. CDR1 and CDR2 from the germline V gene are SGHRS and YFSETQ. This CDR3 spans 15 amino acids. V was cut by 2 bases and J by 2 bases, with 13 bases left in between.

This sequence joins TRBV27 and TRBJ1-6, with 7 nucleotides matching TRBD1. V lost 1 base to trimming and J lost 5 bases; unmatched junction nucleotides: 8. This CDR3 spans 17 amino acids. Per germline, CDR1 MNHEY and CDR2 SMNVEV (reference sequence). The CDR3 sequence is CASSLYERTGNNSPLHF. The CDR3 nucleotides are TGTGCCAGCAGTTTATACGAACGGACAGGCAATAATTCACCCCTCCACTTT.

Only one count was recorded for this clone. The CDR3 DNA follows: TGTGCCAGCAGGCTCGATCCGCAGGGTGTAAATTCACCCCTCCACTTT. This codes for CASRLDPQGVNSPLHF. The chain couples TRBV28 to TRBJ1-6; TRBD1 might be the D (5 bases). Germline V gene data show CDR1 as MDHEN and CDR2 as SYDVKM. V lost 6 bases to trimming and J lost 7 bases, with 19 bases between them. There are 16 residues in the CDR3.

The rearrangement uses TRBV25-1 and TRBJ1-2; 10 bases are shared with TRBD1. Germline CDR1 and CDR2: MGHDK and SYGVNS. The CDR3 consists of 14 residues. Germline trimming cut 2 bases from V and 7 bases from J; bases unmatched to any gene: 4. The CDR3 region is CASSETDRGFGYTF. The DNA of the CDR3 is TGTGCCAGCAGTGAAACGGACAGGGGGTTTGGCTACACCTTC.

The chain joins TRBV6-5 to TRBJ1-2; 7 bases align to TRBD1. The CDR3 has 13 amino acids. Germline V lookup: CDR1 MNHEY, CDR2 SVGAGI. J was trimmed by 13 bases and V by 4 bases; bases with no gene match: 12. The CDR3: CASSSTRTGSTTF. In DNA, the CDR3 is TGTGCCAGCAGTTCAACCCGGACAGGATCTACCACCTTC.

The chain's CDR3 is CASSVAQGVSYEQYF. CDR3 DNA: TGTGCCAGCAGTGTGGCCCAGGGGGTCTCCTACGAGCAGTACTTC. This sequence joins TRBV2 and TRBJ2-7, with TRBD1 matching over 7 bases. The CDR3 is made up of 15 amino acids. Germline V CDR1 and CDR2: SNHLY, FYNNEI. The ends lost 4 bases at V and 0 bases at J; junction bases unmatched: 6.

The chain combines TRBV27 with TRBJ1-2, with 9 bases matching TRBD1. J gave up 7 bases and V 3 bases, and 9 bases lay outside the gene matches. Germline CDR1 and CDR2: MNHEY and SMNVEV (reference sequence). The CDR3 has 15 residues. CDR3 sequence reads: CASSLAGTGRGGYTF. The CDR3 nucleotides read TGTGCCAGCAGTTTGGCCGGGACAGGGAGAGGTGGCTACACCTTC.

This chain joins TRBV5-4 and TRBJ2-7; TRBD2 aligns across 8 bases. Losses at the gene ends were 3 bases for V and 4 bases for J; bases not matched to a gene: 3. The CDR3 is 13 amino acids. Germline CDR1 reads SGHNT; CDR2 reads YYREEE (reference sequence). CDR3 amino acids: CASSSGGEYEQYF. CDR3 coding DNA: TGTGCCAGCAGCTCGGGGGGGGAGTACGAGCAGTACTTC.

The V call is TRBV9, the J call TRBJ2-1; the D is unclear. This CDR3 is built from 12 residues. V was pared by 0 bases and J by 8 bases, with 6 bases between. Germline V lookup: CDR1 SGDLS, CDR2 YYNGEE. The CDR3 DNA reads TGTGCCAGCAGCGTAGTACGCGATGAGCAGTTCTTC. Translating gives CASSVVRDEQFF.